This T cell receptor beta chain was sequenced during a study of blood T cell repertoires in COVID-19 (dated by TCRdb to about 2020). Study-level background: Collaborator samples came from the United States, Italy and Spain and covered acute and convalescent phases of COVID-19. The prospective study material was composed of cDNA or gDNA derived from T cells, B-cell-depleted T cells, or PBMCs. The dataset comprised deeply sampled blood TCRbeta repertoires from subjects exposed to, actively infected with, or recovered from COVID-19. The repertoires were made available in a free public database intended to serve as a resource for research on the immune response to SARS-CoV-2. The samples were drawn from two sources: the first 160 participants of the ongoing ImmuneRACE study, and 950 to 1,500 subjects contributed by 6 global collaborators. Nearly every sample came with metadata listing a de-identified subject ID, COVID-19 status, age in years and sex. Where HLA class I and class II types were available, the types were taken from metadata supplied by the sample provider, not from assay-based typing.

Of note for this clone: Its antigen is currently not known. It has no much larger one-base neighbor in the sample; base qualities were not kept.

The collaborating institutions used their own protocols to collect whole blood in K2EDTA tubes. For TCRbeta analysis, collaborators shipped samples in one of three forms: frozen whole blood, isolated PBMCs, or DNA extracted from either of those sample types. What the research found in general, with its limitations: Clinical and demographic metadata were provided uncurated, with the amount varying by source and participant.

V is clipped by 4 bases and J by 8 bases, and the sequence between their germline boundaries is 23 bases long. CDR1 is given as SGDLS and CDR2 as YYNGEE, both from the germline V gene. Its CDR3 holds 16 amino acids, cysteine through phenylalanine. Left in the record is the CDR3 DNA by itself, 48 bases read in frame from the first base. TCRbeta CDR3 regions were amplified from genomic DNA by means of the immunoSEQ Assay, a bias-controlled multiplex PCR. Concerning the study's data processing: The number of nucleated cells in each sample was estimated by amplification of reference gene primers within the assay. Sequence reads were collapsed and filtered to measure the absolute abundance of every unique TCRbeta CDR3 rearrangement. For each sample, productive Simpson clonality was calculated as the square root of Simpson's diversity index across productive rearrangements. Here the immuneACCESS table is served through TCRdb, limited to in-frame sequences with V and J called. Missing clones are a known gap in these copies; in checked studies unresolved V genes cover under half, and the rest lacks a known reason. V and J calls and clone size are copied from that table; D and trimming were computed from the DNA. The sample profile shows 200,000 to 250,000 clones; less than 85% of them were found once. The ten top clones hold around 7.3% of the sample.

In this chain, TRBV9 is recombined with TRBJ2-3; TRBD2 could be the D gene, as 5 bases match. This sequence was found in a woman in her sixties or seventies with acute or convalescent COVID-19. Sequencing was done on a sample of peripheral blood. The base sequence is TGTGCCAGCAGCCCTACCGGCCAAGGGCGAGGAGGTACGCAGTATTTT. Protein translation: CASSPTGQGRGGTQYF.